The 30 T cell receptor beta chains presented below share a single source sample, sequenced in a study of T cell repertoires in cytomegalovirus infection. TCRdb reanalysed the reads using MiXCR and keeps one entry per CDR3 protein. The sample shows under 200,000 distinct CDR3 sequences, approximately 17% of them seen only once. Sequenced sample: CD8+ T cells from PBMCs. These receptors came from a human donor in good health (CMV status not recorded). Some clones in this sample may be carry-over from other donors' samples.

This clonotype was counted only a few times. The genes are TRBV20-1 and TRBJ2-1; 11 positions match TRBD1. Germline loops: CDR1 DFQATT, CDR2 SNEGSKA (reference sequence). The junction had 13 bases not matched to a gene; V was cut back by 6 bases and J by 9 bases. The CDR3 contains 15 residues. The CDR3 sequence: CSAESLDRGLGEQFF. In DNA form, the CDR3 reads TGCAGTGCGGAGAGTTTGGACAGGGGGCTTGGTGAGCAGTTCTTC.

This clonotype was found a few times. The rearrangement joins TRBV7-9 to TRBJ2-7; 11 positions match TRBD1. CDR3 size: 12 residues. The germline V gene encodes CDR1 SEHNR and CDR2 FQNEAQ (reference sequence). The CDR3 sequence: CSGQGATPEQYF. The CDR3 DNA reads TGTTCCGGACAGGGGGCGACTCCTGAGCAGTACTTC.

J is TRBJ1-4 and V is TRBV7-2; TRBD1 might be the D (6 bases). The CDR3 has 19 residues. Trimming pared 3 bases from V and 7 bases from J, leaving 27 bases between. Germline-derived CDR1 and CDR2 are SGHTA and FQGNSA. The CDR3 bases are TGTGCCAGCAGCTTTTGGCAAGGGGGACGAGAAGGCGGAGGTGAAAAACTGTTTTTT. Amino acid sequence: CASSFWQGGREGGGEKLFF.

The J gene is TRBJ1-1, the V gene TRBV5-1; no reliable D call. There are 15 residues in the CDR3. The V gene's germline CDR1 is SGHRS and CDR2 YFSETQ. Between the trimmed V and J ends, which lost 3 bases and 3 bases, there was a span of 15 bases. The CDR3 reads CASSYAGGSDTEAFF. The DNA of the CDR3 is TGCGCCAGCAGCTACGCGGGAGGGTCGGACACTGAAGCTTTCTTT.

This clonotype was found a few times. The gene calls are TRBV9 and TRBJ2-3; TRBD2 might be the D (5 bases). Germline assignment: CDR1 SGDLS and CDR2 YYNGEE. Trimming pared 0 bases from V and 2 bases from J, leaving 10 bases between. The CDR3 spans 15 residues. CDR3 DNA: TGTGCCAGCAGCGTAGACGGGGATTACACAGATACGCAGTATTTT. It translates to CASSVDGDYTDTQYF.

This clonotype turned up a few times. The chain uses TRBV11-2 and TRBJ2-3; D may be TRBD1 (6 bases). The germline gives CDR1 SGHAT, CDR2 FQNNGV. The CDR3 totals 15 residues. Trimming stripped 5 bases from V and 5 bases from J, with 17 bases between. The CDR3 nucleotides read TGTGCCAGCAGCCTAAGACAGGCCGGGGTAGATACGCAGTATTTT. Translating gives CASSLRQAGVDTQYF.

This clonotype was counted only a few times. V and J are TRBV29-1 and TRBJ1-2, with D possibly being TRBD1 (6 bases). The germline V gene encodes CDR1 SQVTM and CDR2 ANQGSEA. This CDR3 is 13 amino acids long. V was cut by 7 bases and J by 6 bases, with 18 bases left in between. The CDR3 DNA follows: TGCAGCGCCTTGGACAGTCTCCTTGATGGCTACACCTTC. Its protein product is CSALDSLLDGYTF.

About this clonotype: The conserved phenylalanine or tryptophan normally closing the CDR3 is absent here, so this likely arose from a read error. This chain uses TRBV6-2 or TRBV6-3 with TRBJ1-5; no clear D gene. CDR3 length equals 13 residues. Germline V gives CDR1 MNHEY, CDR2 SVGEGT. The V gene lost 6 bases and the J gene lost 2 bases, with 8 bases spanning the gap. As DNA, the CDR3 is TGTGCCAGCAGGCCCTATGGCAATCAGCCCCAGCATTTA. This encodes CASRPYGNQPQHL.

The chain links TRBV20-1 to TRBJ2-2; 7 bases are shared with TRBD1. The CDR3 covers 13 residues. With V trimmed by 3 bases and J by 6 bases, 4 bases remained unmatched. Germline values: CDR1 DFQATT, CDR2 SNEGSKA (reference sequence). The CDR3 reads CSASGQVAGELFF. Written as DNA, the CDR3 is TGCAGTGCTAGTGGACAGGTGGCCGGGGAGCTGTTTTTT.

The chain uses TRBV7-2 and TRBJ1-6; TRBD1 agrees at 9 bases. V gave up 6 bases and J gave up 12 bases; unmatched junction bases: 9. In germline, CDR1 is SGHTA, CDR2 FQGNSA. This CDR3 region has 14 residues. CDR3 residues: CASSLPGQGGPLHF. CDR3 DNA sequence: TGTGCCAGCAGTTTACCGGGACAGGGAGGACCCCTCCACTTT.

This chain joins TRBV4-3 and TRBJ1-6, with 10 positions matching TRBD1. J was trimmed by 6 bases and V by 0 bases; bases with no gene match: 5. This CDR3 is 17 amino acids long. Germline V gene lookup returns CDR1 LGHNA and CDR2 YSLEER. CDR3 in amino acids: CASSQDRQGASNSPLHF. The CDR3 coding sequence is TGCGCCAGCAGCCAAGATCGACAGGGGGCAAGTAATTCACCCCTCCACTTT.

The rearrangement joins TRBV14 to TRBJ2-7; 7 bases agree with TRBD2. The CDR3 extends over 15 amino acids. V lost 1 base, J lost 5 bases, and 8 bases stayed unmatched. Germline-derived CDR1 and CDR2 are SGHDN and FVKESK. DNA for the CDR3: TGTGCCAGCAGCCAAGTCGGGACTATAACGAACGAGCAGTACTTC. Residues: CASSQVGTITNEQYF. The variable domain in full, completed from reference TRBV14 and TRBJ2-7, reads EAGVTQFPSHSVIEKGQTVTLRCDPISGHDNLYWYRRVMGKEIKFLLHFVKESKQDESGMPNNRFLAERTGGTYSTLKVQPAELEDSGVYFCASSQVGTITNEQYFGPGTRLTVT.

The chain has TRBV9 and TRBJ2-7; either TRBD1 or TRBD2 may fit D (5 bases each). Germline V CDR1 and CDR2: SGDLS, YYNGEE. The CDR3 is 13 residues long. V was shortened by 2 bases and J by 4 bases, with 10 bases between the two germline ends. The CDR3 DNA reads as TGTGCCAGCAGCGTTGGGACGGAGTACGAGCAGTACTTC. Its translation is CASSVGTEYEQYF. The full variable domain, its missing parts supplied by reference TRBV9 and TRBJ2-7, is DSGVTQTPKHLITATGQRVTLRCSPRSGDLSVYWYQQSLDQGLQFLIQYYNGEERAKGNILERFSAQQFPDLHSELNLSSLELGDSALYFCASSVGTEYEQYFGPGTRLTVT.

This clonotype has a single count. Relative to the germline gene, one junction end is altered; a read error may explain this. This sequence joins TRBV4-3 and TRBJ2-4; D is ambiguous. This CDR3 spans 14 amino acids. Germline V gene sequence: CDR1 LGHNA, CDR2 YSLEER. The CDR3 reads CASSPQIAKNSQYF. The CDR3 DNA reads as TGCGCCAGCAGCCCGCAAATAGCCAAAAACAGTCAGTACTTC.

This clonotype turned up a few times. This chain uses TRBV12-3 or TRBV12-4 with TRBJ2-7; TRBD2 agrees at 9 bases. This CDR3 is 15 amino acids long. J gave up 2 bases and V 4 bases, and 6 bases lay outside the gene matches. The CDR3, as DNA: TGTGCCAGCAGTTCCTCTAGCGGGGTAACCTACGAGCAGTACTTC. This codes for CASSSSSGVTYEQYF.

This clonotype showed up just a few times. This may stem from a read error, because a much larger clone lies one nucleotide away. This sequence joins TRBV2 and TRBJ1-1, with TRBD1 as a possible D gene (6 bases). From germline, CDR1 is SNHLY and CDR2 FYNNEI. The CDR3 has 13 amino acids. The CDR3 DNA sequence: TGTGCCAGCCGGAGGGGGTCGGGCACTGAAGCTCTCTTT. Protein product: CASRRGSGTEALF.

For this clonotype: Because the CDR3's place on the DNA is in doubt, the DNA is left out and the CDR3 is given as listed by TCRdb. The chain employs TRBV12-3 or TRBV12-4 and TRBJ1-5; TRBD1, the table's D call, lacks a check against the DNA. Including both end residues, the CDR3 is 16 amino acids long. CDR3 amino acids: CASSFGPGVSNQPQHF.

CDR3 bases: TGCAGCGTTGATCTTGGAATGAACACTGAAGCTTTCTTT. Translated: CSVDLGMNTEAFF. This sequence joins TRBV29-1 and TRBJ1-1; D remains unclear. CDR3 length equals 13 residues. Trimming removed 3 bases from V and 0 bases from J, with 8 bases in between. Germline CDR1 is SQVTM and CDR2 is ANQGSEA.

This clonotype was counted many times. The rearrangement joins TRBV7-2 to TRBJ2-7, with D tentatively TRBD2 (6 bases). This CDR3 spans 15 amino acids. V was cut by 5 bases and J by 0 bases, with 14 bases left in between. The germline V gene encodes CDR1 SGHTA and CDR2 FQGNSA. CDR3 coding DNA: TGTGCCAGCAGCCTGGGGGGACGGAGCTCCTACGAGCAGTACTTC. Amino acid sequence: CASSLGGRSSYEQYF.

This clonotype has more than one count but fewer than ten. The V and J genes are TRBV14 and TRBJ2-1; tentatively, D is TRBD2 (6 bases). The ends were cut back, 3 bases at V and 7 bases at J, with 10 bases in the middle. Germline V lookup: CDR1 SGHDN, CDR2 FVKESK. The CDR3 runs to 13 residues. The CDR3 is CASSQASGNEQFF. Here the CDR3 DNA reads TGTGCCAGCAGCCAGGCAAGCGGGAATGAGCAGTTCTTC.

This clonotype was seen a handful of times. The gene calls are TRBV11-2 and TRBJ2-7, with a weak D call TRBD1 (5 bases). In germline, CDR1 is SGHAT, CDR2 FQNNGV. Trimming left V 1 base short and J 4 bases short, with 8 bases between. There are 13 residues in the CDR3. The CDR3 sequence: CASSLGPGYEQYF. The CDR3 DNA reads TGTGCCAGCAGCTTAGGGCCAGGGTACGAGCAGTACTTC.

This rearrangement joins TRBV7-8 to TRBJ2-2; the match to TRBD2 covers 13 bases. CDR1 is SGHVS, CDR2 FQNEAQ, per germline. After removal of 3 bases from V and 6 bases from J, the junction contained 13 bases not matched to a gene. The CDR3 has 19 residues. CDR3 protein: CASSFLTPTSGRVSGELFF. CDR3 in DNA: TGTGCCAGCAGCTTTTTGACCCCCACTAGCGGGAGGGTTTCCGGGGAGCTGTTTTTT.

This clonotype was seen more than once but under ten times. The J gene is TRBJ1-3, the V gene TRBV7-9; 8 bases agree with TRBD1. From germline, CDR1 is SEHNR and CDR2 FQNEAQ (reference sequence). CDR3 length: 15 amino acids. The trim removed 2 bases at V and 4 bases at J, leaving 4 bases unmatched. The CDR3 coding sequence is TGTGCCAGCAGCTTACCACAGGGGGACGGAAACACCATATATTTT. It is translated as CASSLPQGDGNTIYF.

The chain combines TRBV6-2 or TRBV6-3 with TRBJ2-1; weak D call: TRBD2 (5 bases). V was pared by 8 bases and J by 0 bases, with 11 bases between. CDR3 size: 14 residues. Germline V lookup: CDR1 MNHEY, CDR2 SVGEGT. Here the CDR3 reads CASWVGSSYNEQFF. The CDR3 nucleotides read TGTGCCAGCTGGGTGGGGAGCTCCTACAATGAGCAGTTCTTC.

The V gene is TRBV7-9, the J gene TRBJ2-7, with 9 bases fitting TRBD1. The V and J ends lost 2 bases and 5 bases, in that order; junction bases with no gene match: 7. The CDR3 spans 15 residues. CDR1 and CDR2 (germline): SEHNR, FQNEAQ (reference sequence). CDR3 DNA sequence: TGTGCCAGCAGCTTACGGGACAGGGCAATCAACGAGCAGTACTTC. Its protein product is CASSLRDRAINEQYF.

This chain joins TRBV28 and TRBJ2-1; possible D gene TRBD1, 6 bases. Trimming pared 3 bases from V and 7 bases from J, leaving 10 bases between. Per germline, CDR1 MDHEN and CDR2 SYDVKM. CDR3 length: 13 amino acids. The CDR3 loop reads CASSFTGLNEQFF. The DNA of the CDR3 is TGTGCCAGCAGTTTTACAGGGTTGAATGAGCAGTTCTTC.

This rearrangement joins TRBV7-6 to TRBJ2-4; 7 positions agree with TRBD1. The CDR3 consists of 14 residues. The germline V gene has CDR1 SGHVS and CDR2 FNYEAQ. V lost 5 bases to trimming and J lost 7 bases; unmatched junction nucleotides: 8. In DNA, the CDR3 is TGTGCCAGCAGCCCGGGACAGTTAGGCAACATTCAGTACTTC. It yields the protein CASSPGQLGNIQYF.

CDR3: CASSLGQWTYEQYF. The CDR3 nucleotides are TGTGCCAGCAGTTTAGGTCAGTGGACCTACGAGCAGTACTTC. The rearrangement links TRBV28 to TRBJ2-7; D unclear. Per the germline V gene, CDR1 is MDHEN and CDR2 is SYDVKM. Deletions cut 2 bases from V and 2 bases from J, with 10 bases between. This CDR3 is 14 amino acids long.

This clonotype was observed a handful of times. The chain joins TRBV4-3 to TRBJ2-1, with TRBD2 identical over 12 bases. Unmatched junction bases numbered 7, after V lost 10 bases and J lost 0 bases. The CDR3 sequence is 16 residues long. Germline-derived CDR1 and CDR2 are LGHNA and YSLEER. CDR3 nucleotide sequence: TGCGCCACTAGCGGGAGGGTGGGGAGCTCCTACAATGAGCAGTTCTTC. Translated, it gives CATSGRVGSSYNEQFF.

This clonotype was counted a few times. The V gene is TRBV6-2 or TRBV6-3, the J gene TRBJ2-7, with D possibly matching TRBD2 (5 bases). The CDR3 extends over 15 amino acids. V shed 2 bases and J shed 5 bases, with 16 bases lying between them. Germline V gene lookup returns CDR1 MNHEY and CDR2 SVGEGT. The CDR3 loop reads CASSYPGGPPNEQYF. CDR3 in DNA: TGTGCCAGCAGTTACCCCGGCGGGCCGCCTAACGAGCAGTACTTC.